This T cell receptor (beta chain) was retrieved from a study of blood T cells in healthy people across ages. A sample-barcoded 5' primer and a J-beta primer mix were used in a second PCR of roughly 7 to 11 cycles. Paired-end reads containing CDR3 totaled no fewer than 2.5 million for each sample. TCRdb reanalysed the 5' RACE reads using MiXCR and keeps one entry per CDR3 protein. The sample has roughly 700,000 distinct CDR3 sequences; roughly 49% are singletons. This clonotype turned up a few times. Its specificity is unknown. Findings and caveats of the study: Diversity was estimated from one million T cells, and these estimates were considered underestimates. Unsorted PBMCs prevented conclusive naive versus antigen-experienced comparison.

Sequencing used blood. This receptor was identified in a woman aged 55 to 70 in good health.

CDR3 coding DNA: TGTGCCAGCAGCTTAGGGACTTTGGATACGCAGTATTTT. It yields the protein CASSLGTLDTQYF. This chain connects TRBV5-4 to TRBJ2-3, with a tentative D call TRBD2 (6 bases). V lost 2 bases and J 6 bases, leaving 10 bases between the germline ends. The CDR3 is 13 residues long. CDR1 and CDR2 from the germline V gene are SGHNT and YYREEE (reference sequence).